This entry features one T cell receptor beta chain sequence. Its antigen is undetermined. Germline V gene sequence: CDR1 MDHEN, CDR2 SYDVKM. Trimming at V came to 11 bases and at J to 1 base, leaving 11 bases not matched to a gene. CDR3 length: 15 residues. The authors made TCR cDNA by 5'RACE template switching, adding a universal primer site and UMIs. MiXCR, run by TCRdb on the 5' RACE reads, gives a single entry per CDR3 protein. The sample holds 300,000 to 450,000 distinct CDR3 sequences, 7% to 10% seen once. The entry originates in a study of T cells after yellow fever vaccination. Overall study findings and caveats: Re-detected after boosting: most primary clones, almost 97% of CD4 and about 85% of CD8. High-abundance clonotypes from the bulk population could contaminate FACS-sorted repertoires.

J is TRBJ2-3 and V is TRBV28; TRBD2 matches at 8 bases. This clonotype was sampled from a man younger than 35 who received the YFV17D yellow fever vaccine. The sequencing used PBMCs, collected about 49 days after the first yellow fever vaccination. Here the CDR3 DNA reads TGTGCCGCCGGGGTTGCGCGGGGGGGCACAGATACGCAGTATTTT. Protein: CAAGVARGGTDTQYF.